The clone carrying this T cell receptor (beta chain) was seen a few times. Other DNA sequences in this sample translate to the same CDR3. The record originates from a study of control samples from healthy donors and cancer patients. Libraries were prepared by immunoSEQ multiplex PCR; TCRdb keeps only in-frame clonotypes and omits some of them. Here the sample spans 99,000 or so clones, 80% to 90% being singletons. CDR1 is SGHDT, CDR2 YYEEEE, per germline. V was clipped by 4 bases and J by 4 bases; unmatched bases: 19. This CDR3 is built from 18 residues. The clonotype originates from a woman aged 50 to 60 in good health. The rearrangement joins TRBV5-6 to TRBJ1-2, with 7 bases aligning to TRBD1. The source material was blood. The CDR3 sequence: CASSQLMSQGVSAYGYTF. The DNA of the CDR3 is TGTGCCAGCAGCCAGCTTATGTCGCAGGGGGTTTCGGCCTATGGCTACACCTTC.